This entry is about one TCR beta chain. Its specificity is not known. RNA, once extracted, was reverse transcribed into cDNA for use as the sequencing template. The repertoire was sequenced with immunoSEQ multiplex PCR; TCRdb's copy has only in-frame clones and lacks some. The repertoire holds about 110,000 clones, with approximately 54% as singletons. This CDR3 contains 17 residues. Looked up from germline, CDR1 is SQVTM and CDR2 is ANQGSEA. The V segment lost 7 bases and the J segment 6 bases; nucleotides outside the gene matches: 14. This specimen comes from a study of CD8+ T cells in alopecia areata. Looking at the study overall: Patients given treatment had severity scored by the percentage of scalp area affected.

General study results and limits: Clonality exceeded that of normal scalp in lesional scalp, most notably in alopecia totalis/universalis.

Sample treatment: oral pan-JAK inhibitor, 5-10 mg twice daily. Here the sequenced sample was CD8+ T cells sorted from blood, taken at week 24, from a patient treated with tofacitinib. The receptor's source is a human donor with alopecia areata. The chain employs TRBV29-1 and TRBJ2-2, with 13 bases matching TRBD2. CDR3 sequence reads: CSATGTSGTRAPGELFF. Here the CDR3 DNA reads TGCAGCGCAACCGGGACTAGCGGGACCCGGGCTCCCGGGGAGCTGTTTTTT.